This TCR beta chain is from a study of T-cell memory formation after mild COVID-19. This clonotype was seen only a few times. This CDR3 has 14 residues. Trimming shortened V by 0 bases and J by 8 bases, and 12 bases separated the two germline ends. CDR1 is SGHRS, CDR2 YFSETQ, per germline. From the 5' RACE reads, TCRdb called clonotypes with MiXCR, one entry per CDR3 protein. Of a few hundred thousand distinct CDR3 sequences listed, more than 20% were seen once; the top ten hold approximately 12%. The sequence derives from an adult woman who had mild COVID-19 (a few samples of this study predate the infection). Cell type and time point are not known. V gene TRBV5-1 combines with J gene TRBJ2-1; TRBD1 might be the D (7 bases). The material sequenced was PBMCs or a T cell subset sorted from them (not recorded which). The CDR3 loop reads CASSLGQGLDEQFF. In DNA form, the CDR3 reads TGCGCCAGCAGCTTGGGACAGGGACTCGATGAGCAGTTCTTC.